These 21 T cell receptor beta chains originate from one sample sequenced in a study of identical twins (dated by TCRdb to the mid-2010s). Receptor amplification or capture employed 5' RACE. The reads were generated on an Illumina HiSeq 2000. TCRdb itself trimmed the public reads at Q25 with fastp, ran MiXCR and retained productive beta chains. When rows share a CDR3 protein, they turn into one entry using the most common DNA and genes. The sample table lists 260,000 or so distinct CDR3 sequences, about 7.5% of them with a count of one. Under 7% of the sample goes to the ten largest clones. These records were also assigned to another study, of yellow fever vaccine responses in identical twins.

Specimen: CD8+ T cells sorted from blood. The receptor source for this set is a woman under 30 in good health.

This clonotype was recorded at least ten times. The CDR3 loop is CASSFRTREGDTQYF. The CDR3 coding sequence is TGTGCCAGCAGCTTCCGGACTAGGGAGGGAGATACGCAGTATTTT. The chain is built from TRBV7-8 and TRBJ2-3, with 7 bases matching TRBD2. Germline V lookup: CDR1 SGHVS, CDR2 FQNEAQ. This CDR3 has 15 residues. Trimming cost V 3 bases and J 5 bases; bases outside gene matches: 8.

This clonotype was counted between two and nine times. The rearrangement links TRBV4-2 to TRBJ2-5, with 10 bases aligning to TRBD2. J lost 5 bases, V lost 2 bases, and 5 bases had no gene match. This CDR3 is built from 15 residues. Germline lookup yields CDR1 LGHNA and CDR2 YNFKEQ. The CDR3 DNA reads TGTGCCAGCAGCCAATCGGGACTAGCGTCTGAGACCCAGTACTTC. Amino acid sequence: CASSQSGLASETQYF.

This clonotype was seen ten or more times. This CDR3 is CASADRPYGYTF. CDR3 DNA: TGTGCCAGCGCAGACAGGCCCTATGGCTACACCTTC. This sequence joins TRBV9 and TRBJ1-2; TRBD1 might be the D (6 bases). Looked up from germline, CDR1 is SGDLS and CDR2 is YYNGEE. There are 12 residues in the CDR3. Trimming pared 7 bases from V and 4 bases from J, leaving 11 bases between.

This clonotype appeared a few times. The V gene is TRBV20-1, the J gene TRBJ2-1, with TRBD2 matching 9 bases. This CDR3 contains 12 residues. V trimming: 7 bases; J trimming: 6 bases; junction bases outside the gene matches: 4. Germline V gene lookup returns CDR1 DFQATT and CDR2 SNEGSKA (reference sequence). CDR3 sequence: CSVPRGGNEQFF. The CDR3 coding sequence is TGCAGTGTACCGCGGGGGGGCAATGAGCAGTTCTTC.

In its sample, this clonotype was seen a few times. V and J are TRBV11-1 and TRBJ2-3; D may be TRBD2 (6 bases). This CDR3 is built from 15 residues. V was shortened by 1 base and J by 6 bases, with 14 bases between the two germline ends. Germline lookup yields CDR1 SGHAT and CDR2 FQDESV (reference sequence). Written as DNA, the CDR3 is TGTGCCAGCAGCTTAGACACTACTGGAGGGGATACGCAGTATTTT. It yields the protein CASSLDTTGGDTQYF. Full variable domain (outside the CDR3, taken from reference TRBV11-1 and TRBJ2-3): EAEVAQSPRYKITEKSQAVAFWCDPISGHATLYWYRQILGQGPELLVQFQDESVVDDSQLPKDRFSAERLKGVDSTLKIQPAELGDSAMYLCASSLDTTGGDTQYFGPGTRLTVL.

This clonotype was counted many times. V gene TRBV7-9 combines with J gene TRBJ1-4, with D unresolved. Germline V lookup: CDR1 SEHNR, CDR2 FQNEAQ (reference sequence). The length of the CDR3 is 11 residues. Trimming took off 5 bases at V and 6 bases at J, with 4 bases between the two ends. The CDR3 DNA reads TGTGCCAGCAGCACCCATGAAAAACTGTTTTTT. It specifies CASSTHEKLFF.

This clonotype was observed a handful of times. The CDR3 DNA sequence: TGTAATACTTTGGCCTCGGCTCACCGGTACCAAGAGACCCAGTACTTC. Amino acid sequence: CNTLASAHRYQETQYF. The chain combines TRBV2 with TRBJ2-5; D is uncertain. The germline CDR1 and CDR2 sequences are SNHLY and FYNNEI. The CDR3 sequence is 16 residues long.

The sample holds a few counts of this clonotype. The J gene is TRBJ2-3, the V gene TRBV5-1; TRBD2 might be the D (6 bases). CDR3 length: 13 residues. CDR1 is SGHRS, CDR2 YFSETQ, per germline. V lost 0 bases and J 4 bases, leaving 6 bases between the germline ends. The CDR3: CASSLAGADTQYF. In DNA form, the CDR3 reads TGCGCCAGCAGCTTGGCGGGGGCAGATACGCAGTATTTT.

This clonotype was observed many times. The rearrangement uses TRBV7-9 and TRBJ2-1, with D unresolved. V shed 1 base and J shed 8 bases, with 6 bases lying between them. The CDR3 runs to 12 residues. The germline V gene encodes CDR1 SEHNR and CDR2 FQNEAQ (reference sequence). DNA for the CDR3: TGTGCCAGCAGCTTAGGGAGTCATGAGCAGTTCTTC. This codes for CASSLGSHEQFF.

Ten or more counts support this clonotype. This chain connects TRBV7-9 to TRBJ2-1; 13 bases are a match to TRBD2. Germline V CDR1 and CDR2: SEHNR, FQNEAQ (reference sequence). This CDR3 has 16 amino acids. V dropped 5 bases and J dropped 8; count of bases not matched to a gene: 9. DNA for the CDR3: TGTGCCAGCAGCCTTCCGACTAGCGGGGGGATAGATGAGCAGTTCTTC. This gives the protein CASSLPTSGGIDEQFF.

The J gene is TRBJ2-5, the V gene TRBV7-9, with TRBD1 matching over 8 bases. The CDR3 covers 15 residues. The V gene end was trimmed by 5 bases and the J gene end by 1 base; junction bases not matched to a gene: 6. From germline, CDR1 is SEHNR and CDR2 FQNEAQ (reference sequence). CDR3 sequence reads: CASSPWTGSQETQYF. Written as DNA, the CDR3 is TGTGCCAGCAGCCCCTGGACAGGGTCCCAAGAGACCCAGTACTTC.

In its sample, this clonotype was seen a few times. The J gene is TRBJ2-1, the V gene TRBV10-1; D might be TRBD2 (5 bases). The CDR3 extends over 16 amino acids. Trimming shortened V by 3 bases and J by 0 bases, and 12 bases separated the two germline ends. The germline gives CDR1 WNHNN, CDR2 SYGVQD (reference sequence). The CDR3 reads CASSETPRASYNEQFF. The DNA for the CDR3 is TGCGCCAGCAGTGAAACCCCGAGGGCCTCCTACAATGAGCAGTTCTTC.

This clonotype was observed a handful of times. The rearrangement uses TRBV11-2 and TRBJ2-3; 10 nucleotides agree with TRBD2. The germline gives CDR1 SGHAT, CDR2 FQNNGV. The CDR3 loop spans 16 amino acids. The junction had 7 bases not matched to a gene; V was cut back by 5 bases and J by 2 bases. The CDR3 sequence is CASSRELAGSTDTQYF. The DNA for the CDR3 is TGTGCCAGCAGCCGAGAACTAGCGGGGTCCACAGATACGCAGTATTTT.

This rearrangement joins TRBV6-1 to TRBJ2-3; 15 positions match TRBD2. V gave up 5 bases and J gave up 5 bases; unmatched junction bases: 8. The CDR3 loop spans 17 amino acids. Germline assignment: CDR1 MNHNS and CDR2 SASEGT. DNA for the CDR3: TGTGCCAGCAGTCGTGGACTAGCGGGAGGGCCTTTAGATACGCAGTATTTT. Translation: CASSRGLAGGPLDTQYF.

This clonotype has a handful of counts. V and J are TRBV1 and TRBJ2-2; the DNA was not used to check the table's D call, TRBD1. TRBV1 corresponds to a pseudogene. The CDR3 length is 19 residues. The CDR3 region is CTSSHPGTGGEGNTGELFF. The CDR3 coding sequence is TGCACCAGCAGCCATCCCGGGACAGGGGGCGAGGGGAACACCGGGGAGCTGTTTTTT.

This clonotype appeared many times. V and J are TRBV12-3 or TRBV12-4 and TRBJ2-3, with D possibly being TRBD2 (5 bases). V was shortened by 7 bases and J by 1 base, with 12 bases between the two germline ends. This CDR3 spans 14 amino acids. The CDR3 coding sequence is TGTGCCAGCACCTGGGGTAGCGGCACAGATACGCAGTATTTT. It translates to CASTWGSGTDTQYF.

The sample holds a few counts of this clonotype. The chain couples TRBV11-1 to TRBJ1-6, with D tentatively TRBD1 (5 bases). The V gene's germline CDR1 is SGHAT and CDR2 FQDESV (reference sequence). The length of the CDR3 is 18 residues. The V gene lost 5 bases and the J gene lost 7 bases, with 24 bases spanning the gap. The CDR3 DNA reads TGTGCCAGCAGCCCCCTGGAAGGGGCCATAGAATCAAATTCACCCCTCCACTTT. As protein: CASSPLEGAIESNSPLHF.

This clonotype was counted only a few times. This chain uses TRBV7-6 with TRBJ2-3; 11 bases agree with TRBD2. This CDR3 is 15 amino acids long. Per the germline V gene, CDR1 is SGHVS and CDR2 is FNYEAQ. After removal of 9 bases from V and 4 bases from J, the junction contained 9 bases not matched to a gene. DNA of the CDR3: TGTGCCAGTCGGGGGCTAGCGGGAGGCGCAGATACGCAGTATTTT. Translating it yields CASRGLAGGADTQYF.

This clonotype has a count of ten or more. The chain combines TRBV28 with TRBJ2-2; the match to TRBD1 covers 9 bases. The CDR3 covers 15 residues. V was pared by 3 bases and J by 4 bases, with 3 bases of the junction left unmatched. The germline CDR1 and CDR2 sequences are MDHEN and SYDVKM. In DNA, the CDR3 is TGTGCCAGCAGTTTCCGGGACAGGGTCACCGGGGAGCTGTTTTTT. This gives the protein CASSFRDRVTGELFF.

This clonotype has ten or more counts. The CDR3 coding sequence is TGTGCCAGCAGTTTACGGCCTATCTACGAGCAGTACTTC. It codes for CASSLRPIYEQYF. V and J are TRBV12-3 or TRBV12-4 and TRBJ2-7; no definite D call. V dropped 2 bases and J dropped 3 bases, with 8 bases sitting between them. The CDR3 has 13 residues.

This clonotype was counted between two and nine times. The V and J genes are TRBV7-2 and TRBJ2-7; D perhaps matches TRBD1 (6 bases). Trimming cost V 1 base and J 2 bases, with 15 bases left between them. The CDR3 loop spans 16 amino acids. Germline CDR1 reads SGHTA; CDR2 reads FQGNSA. The DNA for the CDR3 is TGTGCCAGCAGCTTAGGTTGGCAGGGGTGGGCCTACGAGCAGTACTTC. Translated: CASSLGWQGWAYEQYF.